This T cell receptor beta chain was identified during a study of identical twins. Trimming stripped 10 bases from V and 0 bases from J, with 9 bases between. Germline values: CDR1 ENHRY, CDR2 SYGVKD. CDR3 length: 12 residues. Findings and limits, study-wide: Out-of-frame alpha sequences common to twins were enriched for low generation probability.

A single record per CDR3 protein comes from TCRdb applying MiXCR to the 5' RACE reads. Of a few hundred thousand distinct CDR3 sequences in the sample, more than 9% were seen once. There are a few counts of this clonotype. Antigen specificity is unknown. The same sample was also used in a study of yellow fever vaccine responses in identical twins.

The V call is TRBV10-3, the J call TRBJ2-5; no clear D gene. The TCR originated in a woman between 18 and 29 years old in good health. Sequenced: PBMCs. The CDR3 nucleotides read TGTGCCAACGGGCTTGACCAAGAGACCCAGTACTTC. Residues: CANGLDQETQYF.